This paragraph reports one T cell receptor beta chain. The CDR3 sequence is 14 residues long. Germline-derived CDR1 and CDR2 are MNHEY and SVGAGI. V lost 7 bases to trimming and J lost 1 base; unmatched junction nucleotides: 4. The assay was immunoSEQ multiplex PCR, and TCRdb's table has in-frame clones only and misses some. The data hold tens of thousands of clones, with roughly 86% observed a single time. This entry is derived from a study of blood T cell repertoires in COVID-19. The overall study: Samples came from the United States, Italy and Spain, spanning acute and convalescent COVID-19.

The chain has TRBV6-5 and TRBJ2-7; 10 bases map to TRBD2. Specimen: peripheral blood. The receptor was derived from a man between 65 and 80 years old with acute or convalescent COVID-19. Here the CDR3 reads CASTWTSGSYEQYF. As DNA, the CDR3 is TGTGCCAGCACTTGGACTAGCGGTTCCTACGAGCAGTACTTC.